A selection of T cell receptor beta chains follows, all from one sample in a study of blood T cell repertoires in COVID-19. Repertoires were generated with immunoSEQ multiplex PCR, while TCRdb's copy carries only in-frame clones and drops some. The repertoire has some 59,000 clones, about four fifths of them found once; the top ten carry roughly 5.7%. The sample consisted of peripheral blood. These receptors originate from a woman aged 55 to 70 with acute or convalescent COVID-19. CDR3s include the opening cysteine and the closing phenylalanine or tryptophan.

TRBV27	TRBJ1-1	CASSPKNWAMNTEAFF
TRBV19	TRBJ2-7	CATIGGRGTDYEQYF
TRBV5-8	TRBJ1-1	CASSRGTGNTEAFF
TRBV30	TRBJ2-7	CAWRIGSSYEQYF
TRBV6-1	TRBJ2-1	CASSEFGGRGDEQFF
TRBV6-5	TRBJ2-5	CASRTGLQETQYF
TRBV3-1/TRBV3-2	TRBJ2-7	CASSQDRTNPGEQYF
TRBV5-5	TRBJ2-7	CASSWAARGGQAYEQYF
TRBV5-1	TRBJ2-1	CASSLQPTSGADNEQFF
TRBV2	TRBJ1-6	CASGSGLSNSPLHF
TRBV6-1	TRBJ1-4	CASSGGGGRINEKLFF
TRBV19	TRBJ1-4	CASRTGGAAEKLFF
TRBV19	TRBJ2-7	CASSIDGTKGLAGDNEQYF
TRBV11-3	TRBJ2-5	CASSSGLGGPQETQYF
TRBV19	TRBJ2-7	CASSMRTGTYEQYF
TRBV19	TRBJ1-1	CASSTTGIMNTEAFF